The source of this TCR beta chain is a study of T-cell memory formation after mild COVID-19. Per germline, CDR1 SNHLY and CDR2 FYNNEI. This CDR3 spans 16 amino acids. Trimming took off 0 bases at V and 0 bases at J, with 11 bases between the two ends. MiXCR, run by TCRdb on the 5' RACE reads, gives a single entry per CDR3 protein. The table shows 90,000 to 130,000 distinct CDR3 sequences, with about 18% occurring only once. Study outcomes and limitations: Clones that contracted from day 15 to 85 were balanced CD4/CD8, while later expanders leaned CD4+.

This clonotype has ten or more counts. Its specificity is not known. The specimen was PBMCs or a T cell subset sorted from them (not recorded which). This TCR came from a man aged 18 to 30 who had mild COVID-19 (a few samples of this study predate the infection). Cell type and time point are not known. This sequence joins TRBV2 and TRBJ2-5; D ambiguous. The CDR3 loop reads CASSEAGRMHQETQYF. The DNA of the CDR3 is TGTGCCAGCAGTGAAGCCGGCAGGATGCACCAAGAGACCCAGTACTTC.